This T cell receptor beta chain was obtained from a study of shared clonotypes between healthy human individuals. Repertoires were generated with immunoSEQ multiplex PCR, while TCRdb's copy carries only in-frame clones and drops some. The repertoire holds 2 million to 3 million clones, with under 95% as singletons. The investigators split CD4+ cells into a CD45RA+ naive subset and a CD45RA-negative memory subset. Concerning this clone itself: The antigen remains unidentified.

Points from the study as a whole: Clonotypes which were not shared had lower generation probabilities than clonotypes that all four donors shared. With few donors, the genetic and exposure-history diversity represented was limited. Memory subsets generally showed smaller estimated richness than naive subsets did.

The length of the CDR3 is 16 residues. Germline CDR1 reads SGHRS; CDR2 reads YFSETQ. J lost 2 bases, V lost 3 bases, and 5 bases had no gene match. This sequence originates from a man younger than 35 in good health. Some clones in this sample may be carry-over from other donors' samples. Source material: naive CD4+ T cells from PBMCs. Subset here: CD45RA+ positively selected. The V call is TRBV5-1, the J call TRBJ2-3; 11 bases fit TRBD2. The CDR3 sequence is CASSSLTSGNTDTQYF. As DNA, the CDR3 is TGCGCCAGCAGCTCGCTGACTAGCGGGAACACAGATACGCAGTATTTT.